The 12 T cell receptor beta chains below all came from one sample that was sequenced in a study of immune evolution from preneoplasia to lung adenocarcinoma. This table comes from immunoSEQ multiplex PCR, and its TCRdb copy is limited to in-frame clones, with some not included. The data contain around 1,200 clones, approximately 87% of them singletons. The sequenced material came from FFPE adjacent normal lung tissue. These receptor sequences come from a person between 60 and 70 years old with lung adenocarcinoma.

This clone is a singleton in its sample. The chain couples TRBV29-1 to TRBJ2-5; 7 bases fit TRBD1. Germline V gene sequence: CDR1 SQVTM, CDR2 ANQGSEA. The CDR3 is 15 residues long. The V gene end was trimmed by 7 bases and the J gene end by 4 bases; junction bases not matched to a gene: 15. CDR3 sequence: CSGGQARGGLETQYF. CDR3 coding DNA: TGCAGCGGGGGTCAGGCTCGAGGGGGCTTAGAGACCCAGTACTTC.

The V call is TRBV7-9, the J call TRBJ1-1, with D hard to call. V dropped 6 bases and J dropped 7 bases, with 9 bases sitting between them. There are 11 residues in the CDR3. CDR1 is SEHNR and CDR2 is FQNEAQ in the germline V gene (reference sequence). CDR3 coding DNA: TGTGCCAGCAGTAGGACCCTTGAAGCTTTCTTT. Amino acids: CASSRTLEAFF.

This chain connects TRBV27 to TRBJ2-1, with D tentatively TRBD2 (6 bases). CDR1 is MNHEY, CDR2 SMNVEV, per germline (reference sequence). Trimming cost V 5 bases and J 7 bases, with 12 bases left between them. The CDR3 has 13 residues. CDR3 protein: CASSPPGLNEQFF. The CDR3 coding sequence is TGTGCCAGCAGTCCCCCTGGACTAAATGAGCAGTTCTTC.

The V call is TRBV9, the J call TRBJ2-5, with D perhaps TRBD2 (5 bases). This CDR3 region has 16 residues. V was pared by 0 bases and J by 5 bases, with 17 bases between. The V gene's germline CDR1 is SGDLS and CDR2 YYNGEE. The CDR3: CASSVGISSRGETQYF. CDR3 in DNA: TGTGCCAGCAGCGTAGGAATATCCTCCCGAGGGGAGACCCAGTACTTC.

The genes are TRBV30 and TRBJ1-5; TRBD1 agrees at 7 bases. CDR1 is GTSNPN, CDR2 SVGIG, per germline (reference sequence). Losses at the gene ends were 2 bases for V and 5 bases for J; bases not matched to a gene: 3. This CDR3 is built from 13 residues. Here the CDR3 reads CAWSIQGDQPQHF. The CDR3 DNA reads TGTGCCTGGAGTATTCAGGGGGATCAGCCCCAGCATTTT. Using reference TRBV30 and TRBJ1-5 for the parts outside the CDR3, the full variable domain is SQTIHQWPATLVQPVGSPLSLECTVEGTSNPNLYWYRQAAGRGLQLLFYSVGIGQISSEVPQNLSASRPQDRQFILSSKKLLLSDSGFYLCAWSIQGDQPQHFGDGTRLSIL.

This chain connects TRBV4-1 to TRBJ2-1, with TRBD2 matching 7 bases. The germline gives CDR1 MGHRA, CDR2 YSYEKL. The CDR3 is 16 residues long. Trimming took 0 bases from V and 5 from J; bases not matched to a gene: 7. The CDR3 loop reads CASSQEMTSLNNEQFF. CDR3 bases: TGCGCCAGCAGCCAAGAGATGACTAGCCTAAACAATGAGCAGTTCTTC.

This clone was detected once. The V call is TRBV30, the J call TRBJ2-1; maybe TRBD1 (5 bases). V was pared by 4 bases and J by 8 bases, with 12 bases between. The CDR3 extends over 12 amino acids. Germline assignment: CDR1 GTSNPN and CDR2 SVGIG (reference sequence). CDR3 coding DNA: TGTGCCTGGATGGGGCTTTTGGATGAGCAGTTCTTC. The encoded protein is CAWMGLLDEQFF.

The rearrangement uses TRBV7-2 and TRBJ2-5; D is undetermined. V was clipped by 1 base and J by 4 bases, with 7 bases between them. The CDR3 totals 13 residues. Germline CDR1 and CDR2: SGHTA and FQGNSA. CDR3 coding DNA: TGTGCCAGCAGCTTAGATCCGGGAGAGACCCAGTACTTC. As protein: CASSLDPGETQYF. Filled out from reference TRBV7-2 and TRBJ2-5, the complete variable domain reads GAGVSQSPSNKVTEKGKDVELRCDPISGHTALYWYRQSLGQGLEFLIYFQGNSAPDKSGLPSDRFSAERTGGSVSTLTIQRTQQEDSAVYLCASSLDPGETQYFGPGTRLLVL.

The V and J genes are TRBV5-1 and TRBJ2-6, with D unresolved. This CDR3 comprises 13 residues. Trimming removed 6 bases from V and 2 bases from J, with 6 bases in between. Germline V gene sequence: CDR1 SGHRS, CDR2 YFSETQ. In DNA, the CDR3 is TGCGCCAGCAAGGCTGCTGGGGCCAACGTCCTGACTTTC. Translated: CASKAAGANVLTF. The full variable domain, rest sourced from reference TRBV5-1 and TRBJ2-6, is KAGVTQTPRYLIKTRGQQVTLSCSPISGHRSVSWYQQTPGQGLQFLFEYFSETQRNKGNFPGRFSGRQFSNSRSEMNVSTLELGDSALYLCASKAAGANVLTFGAGSRLTVL.

V gene TRBV5-1 combines with J gene TRBJ2-1, with TRBD1 matching 7 bases. The CDR3 extends over 16 amino acids. V lost 4 bases and J lost 2; bases outside the gene matches: 9. The germline CDR1 and CDR2 sequences are SGHRS and YFSETQ. The CDR3 reads CASSGITGATYNEQFF. Written as DNA, the CDR3 is TGCGCCAGCAGCGGTATTACAGGGGCCACCTACAATGAGCAGTTCTTC.

As to this clone: The same CDR3 is also encoded by other DNA sequences in this sample. The chain employs TRBV25-1 and TRBJ2-3; no definite D call. The CDR3 is made up of 11 amino acids. V lost 8 bases, J lost 2 bases, and 5 bases lay in between. Germline CDR1 is MGHDK and CDR2 is SYGVNS. DNA for the CDR3: TGTGCCAGCTCATACACAGATACGCAGTATTTT. It is translated as CASSYTDTQYF.

V and J are TRBV6-4 and TRBJ2-1; D not resolved. CDR1 and CDR2 (germline): MRHNA, SNTAGT. The length of the CDR3 is 13 residues. Deletions cut 2 bases from V and 7 bases from J, with 9 bases between. CDR3 amino acids: CASSDTFTNEQFF. The CDR3 DNA sequence: TGTGCCAGCAGTGACACGTTCACAAATGAGCAGTTCTTC.